The present entry profiles one T cell receptor beta chain with its context. Its antigen is undetermined. V was cut by 2 bases and J by 4 bases, with 15 bases left in between. The CDR3 contains 15 residues. CDR1 is KGHSH and CDR2 is LQKENI in the germline V gene. The sample comes from a study of shared clonotypes between healthy human individuals. Study-level results: Across subsets, estimated richness was generally greater for naive than for memory populations. Few donors restricted represented genetic and exposure-history diversity.

TCRdb keeps only in-frame clones here, not all; method: immunoSEQ multiplex PCR. This table holds a few million clones, 90% to 95% found once. The chain carries TRBV18 and TRBJ2-7; D gene ambiguous. Sequencing was performed on naive CD4+ T cells from PBMCs. As for subset: CD45RA+ positively selected. This TCR came from a man aged 18 to 35 in good health. Some clones in this sample may be carry-over from other donors' samples. Here the CDR3 reads CASSPSLDLSYEQYF. CDR3 coding DNA: TGTGCCAGCTCACCATCCCTCGACCTCTCGTACGAGCAGTACTTC.